The 8 T cell receptor beta chains below all came from one sample that was sequenced in a study of shared clonotypes between healthy human individuals. Sequenced by immunoSEQ multiplex PCR; TCRdb stores in-frame clones only, minus some. The sample yields some 530,000 clones, about 85% seen once. The sequenced sample was PBMCs. The source is a woman aged 35 to 49 in good health. Some clones in this sample may be carry-over from other donors' samples.

The V and J genes are TRBV11-1 and TRBJ1-2; 8 bases line up with TRBD1. The CDR3 consists of 14 residues. V was clipped by 2 bases and J by 4 bases; unmatched bases: 3. CDR1 and CDR2 from the germline V gene are SGHAT and FQDESV (reference sequence). This CDR3 is CASSLFTGGYGYTF. The CDR3 nucleotides are TGTGCCAGCAGCTTATTCACAGGGGGCTATGGCTACACCTTC.

Ten or more counts support this clone. This sample also contains other DNA sequences that code for the same CDR3. The DNA of the CDR3 is TGTGCCTGGAGGGACAGGGTCTCCTACGAGCAGTACTTC. Translated: CAWRDRVSYEQYF. The rearrangement joins TRBV30 to TRBJ2-7, with 8 bases aligning to TRBD1. V was pared by 3 bases and J by 0 bases, with 1 base of the junction left unmatched. The germline gives CDR1 GTSNPN, CDR2 SVGIG (reference sequence). CDR3 length: 13 amino acids.

The chain is built from TRBV7-2 and TRBJ2-7; tentatively, D is TRBD2 (6 bases). Trimming stripped 3 bases from V and 3 bases from J, with 12 bases between. There are 14 residues in the CDR3. The V gene's germline CDR1 is SGHTA and CDR2 FQGNSA. CDR3 region: CASSFPSVGYEQYF. CDR3 coding DNA: TGTGCCAGCAGCTTCCCTAGCGTGGGCTACGAGCAGTACTTC.

Points on this clone: The same CDR3 can be traced to other DNA sequences in this sample. V usage is TRBV28 and J usage is TRBJ1-5; possibly TRBD1 for D (6 bases). This CDR3 is 14 amino acids long. Germline lookup yields CDR1 MDHEN and CDR2 SYDVKM. Trimming cost V 5 bases and J 4 bases, with 12 bases left between them. CDR3 sequence: CASSLTGGNQPQHF. CDR3 nucleotide sequence: TGTGCCAGCAGTCTGACAGGAGGTAATCAGCCCCAGCATTTT.

This chain connects TRBV29-1 to TRBJ2-5; 7 bases line up with TRBD2. V lost 5 bases and J lost 4; bases outside the gene matches: 10. The CDR3 length is 14 residues. Germline CDR1 reads SQVTM; CDR2 reads ANQGSEA. CDR3 protein: CSVLDSGGAETQYF. The CDR3, as DNA: TGCAGCGTTCTCGACTCGGGAGGTGCAGAGACCCAGTACTTC.

The CDR3 protein is CSVEGAENYGYTF. CDR3 DNA: TGCAGCGTTGAAGGGGCCGAAAACTATGGCTACACCTTC. The J gene is TRBJ1-2, the V gene TRBV29-1, with D unclear. The CDR3 is 13 amino acids. V lost 1 base to trimming and J lost 2 bases, with 8 bases between them. Germline CDR1 and CDR2: SQVTM and ANQGSEA.

Turning to this clone: This sequence is one base from a far larger clone and is likely a read error. J is TRBJ1-2 and V is TRBV28, with a weak D call TRBD1 (5 bases). Trimming removed 6 bases from V and 1 base from J, with 9 bases in between. Germline lookup yields CDR1 MDHEN and CDR2 SYDVKM. The CDR3 loop spans 13 amino acids. The CDR3 loop is CASRAGCNYGYTF. CDR3 in DNA: TGTGCCAGCAGGGCAGGGTGTAACTATGGCTACACCTTC.

This clone was observed once. This sequence is one base from a far larger clone and is likely a read error. The chain recombines TRBV30 with TRBJ2-2; the D is unclear. V gave up 0 bases and J gave up 14 bases, with 13 bases separating them. This CDR3 spans 12 amino acids. Germline lookup yields CDR1 GTSNPN and CDR2 SVGIG (reference sequence). The CDR3 loop is CAWSVPVTDLFF. CDR3 sequence (DNA): TGTGCCTGGAGTGTACCGGTAACGGATCTGTTTTTT. Full variable domain (rest looked up from reference TRBV30 and TRBJ2-2): SQTIHQWPATLVQPVGSPLSLECTVEGTSNPNLYWYRQAAGRGLQLLFYSVGIGQISSEVPQNLSASRPQDRQFILSSKKLLLSDSGFYLCAWSVPVTDLFFGEGSRLTVL.